The sequence of this T cell receptor beta chain was determined in a study of regulatory T cells in long-lasting Graves disease. Building the TCR beta libraries relied on iRepertoire HTBI primers, and CDR3 regions underwent Arm-PCR. MiXCR, run by TCRdb on the multiplex PCR reads, gives a single entry per CDR3 protein. Of hundreds of thousands of distinct CDR3 sequences listed, around 19% are singletons. The sample holds a few counts of this clonotype. As to time point: persistent/refractory GD, antithyroid drugs over 5 years with positive TRAb. RNA from PBMCs was the source of the TCR library. This clonotype originated in a female donor with Graves disease. This specimen was peripheral blood mononuclear cells (PBMCs), taken when the disease was refractory, from a patient treated with antithyroid drugs.

The CDR3 loop reads CSVSIRREREAFF. In DNA form, the CDR3 reads TGCAGCGTCTCTATCCGCCGGGAAAGGGAAGCTTTCTTT. The rearrangement joins TRBV29-1 to TRBJ1-1, with D uncertain. CDR1 is SQVTM and CDR2 is ANQGSEA in the germline V gene. This CDR3 region has 13 residues. The ends were cut back, 6 bases at V and 8 bases at J, with 19 bases in the middle.